This TCR beta chain was observed in a study of CD8+ T cells in alopecia areata. Study-level points and caveats: Lesional scalp displayed greater clonality than normal scalp, most notably in alopecia totalis/universalis. Only one nonresponder was present, which leaves the link between baseline CD8+ expansion and response uncertain.

Stated treatment: oral pan-JAK inhibitor, 5-10 mg twice daily. Germline-derived CDR1 and CDR2 are SGHRS and YFSETQ. The V and J ends lost 3 bases and 4 bases respectively, with 10 bases between them. This CDR3 is 13 amino acids long. On this clone: Its antigen is unknown.

The authors extracted RNA and reverse transcribed it into cDNA as the sequencing template. Repertoires were generated with immunoSEQ multiplex PCR, while TCRdb's copy carries only in-frame clones and drops some. The table lists more than 140,000 clones, around 87% of them singletons. The sample here was CD8+ T cells sorted from blood, taken at week 4, from a patient treated with tofacitinib. This receptor was taken from a human donor with alopecia areata. The chain employs TRBV5-1 and TRBJ1-2; D is unclear. CDR3 sequence (DNA): TGCGCCAGCAGCTCCACGGGGTCCTATGGCTACACCTTC. The encoded protein is CASSSTGSYGYTF.